These 23 T cell receptor beta chains were all obtained from the same sample, sequenced in a study of blood T cell repertoires in COVID-19. Assay: immunoSEQ multiplex PCR; the TCRdb copy retains only in-frame clones and omits some. The sample has 200,000 or so clones; roughly 76% are singletons. The sample taken for sequencing was peripheral blood. The receptors come from a human donor in a cohort sampled during active COVID-19.

This clone was observed a single time. The chain is built from TRBV5-1 and TRBJ1-5; TRBD1 is a possible D gene (5 bases). The CDR3 totals 15 residues. The V and J ends lost 4 bases and 6 bases respectively, with 17 bases between them. In germline, CDR1 is SGHRS, CDR2 YFSETQ. In DNA form, the CDR3 reads TGCGCCAGCAGCGCCGGGTCAGGGAAGGGTCAGCCCCAGCATTTT. Its translation: CASSAGSGKGQPQHF.

This rearrangement joins TRBV27 to TRBJ2-3; maybe TRBD2 (6 bases). This CDR3 contains 14 residues. Germline V CDR1 and CDR2: MNHEY, SMNVEV (reference sequence). V was pared by 3 bases and J by 0 bases, with 7 bases between. The CDR3 coding sequence is TGTGCCAGCAGTTTGCGGGACAGCACAGATACGCAGTATTTT. Translating it yields CASSLRDSTDTQYF.

This rearrangement joins TRBV18 to TRBJ2-7, with TRBD2 matching over 12 bases. The junction had 12 bases not matched to a gene; V was cut back by 6 bases and J by 6 bases. Germline assignment: CDR1 KGHSH and CDR2 LQKENI. The CDR3 extends over 16 amino acids. Here the CDR3 DNA reads TGTGCCAGCTCTCTGACTAGCGGGAGTCTATTGGGCGAGCAGTACTTC. This sequence encodes CASSLTSGSLLGEQYF.

V is TRBV6-6 and J is TRBJ1-4; no firm D call. Trimming took off 2 bases at V and 3 bases at J, with 10 bases between the two ends. The germline V gene encodes CDR1 MNHNY and CDR2 SVGAGI (reference sequence). This CDR3 contains 15 residues. The DNA for the CDR3 is TGTGCCAGCAGTTACAACGGGTATGCTAATGAAAAACTGTTTTTT. It specifies CASSYNGYANEKLFF.

The chain employs TRBV4-2 and TRBJ2-1; 10 positions agree with TRBD2. Germline V gene lookup returns CDR1 LGHNA and CDR2 YNFKEQ. This CDR3 is 15 amino acids long. V trimming: 4 bases; J trimming: 5 bases; junction bases outside the gene matches: 5. CDR3 bases: TGTGCCAGCAGCCTTCAAGCGGGAGGGAACAATGAGCAGTTCTTC. Amino acid sequence: CASSLQAGGNNEQFF.

V gene TRBV6-6 combines with J gene TRBJ1-1; TRBD1 matches 9 bases. The ends lost 2 bases at V and 0 bases at J; junction bases unmatched: 4. The CDR3 consists of 16 residues. Germline loops: CDR1 MNHNY, CDR2 SVGAGI (reference sequence). For the CDR3, the DNA is TGTGCCAGCAGTTACCCGGGACAGGGTTTGAACACTGAAGCTTTCTTT. Residues: CASSYPGQGLNTEAFF.

The rearrangement links TRBV19 to TRBJ1-2; D remains ambiguous. The V and J ends lost 8 bases and 4 bases respectively, with 8 bases between them. The CDR3 is made up of 11 amino acids. CDR1 LNHDA and CDR2 SQIVND come from the germline V gene (reference sequence). The chain's CDR3 is CASRDTYGYTF. CDR3 nucleotide sequence: TGTGCCAGTCGAGACACCTATGGCTACACCTTC. The full variable domain, completed using reference TRBV19 and TRBJ1-2, is DGGITQSPKYLFRKEGQNVTLSCEQNLNHDAMYWYRQDPGQGLRLIYYSQIVNDFQKGDIAEGYSVSREKKESFPLTVTSAQKNPTAFYLCASRDTYGYTFGSGTRLTVV.

In this sample, this clone is medium-sized. The J gene is TRBJ2-7, the V gene TRBV27; 8 nucleotides align to TRBD1. The V gene's germline CDR1 is MNHEY and CDR2 SMNVEV (reference sequence). The CDR3 length is 16 residues. V gave up 4 bases and J gave up 1 base; unmatched junction bases: 9. As DNA, the CDR3 is TGTGCCAGCAGTTCGGATCCGGGACAGGCTTCCTACGAGCAGTACTTC. Amino acids: CASSSDPGQASYEQYF.

The rearrangement joins TRBV5-1 to TRBJ1-6, with D possibly being TRBD1 (6 bases). V lost 0 bases and J lost 7, with 11 bases in between. The length of the CDR3 is 15 residues. Germline V gene data show CDR1 as SGHRS and CDR2 as YFSETQ. The CDR3 sequence: CASSLASQGNSPLHF. The CDR3 nucleotides read TGCGCCAGCAGCTTGGCCTCACAGGGCAATTCACCCCTCCACTTT. Using reference TRBV5-1 and TRBJ1-6 for the parts outside the CDR3, the full variable domain is KAGVTQTPRYLIKTRGQQVTLSCSPISGHRSVSWYQQTPGQGLQFLFEYFSETQRNKGNFPGRFSGRQFSNSRSEMNVSTLELGDSALYLCASSLASQGNSPLHFGNGTRLTVT.

The J gene is TRBJ1-2, the V gene TRBV7-6; 9 bases line up with TRBD1. The CDR3 spans 13 residues. Losses at the gene ends were 3 bases for V and 4 bases for J; bases not matched to a gene: 0. Germline CDR1 reads SGHVS; CDR2 reads FNYEAQ. The CDR3 spells CASSLGQGYGYTF. CDR3 in DNA: TGTGCCAGCAGCTTGGGACAGGGCTATGGCTACACCTTC.

The chain combines TRBV11-2 with TRBJ2-7; TRBD2 matches at 8 bases. In germline, CDR1 is SGHAT, CDR2 FQNNGV. V trimming: 3 bases; J trimming: 2 bases; junction bases outside the gene matches: 6. This CDR3 has 15 amino acids. Here the CDR3 reads CASSFLERETYEQYF. CDR3 in DNA: TGTGCCAGCAGCTTCTTGGAGCGGGAGACCTACGAGCAGTACTTC.

The chain carries TRBV6-5 and TRBJ1-6; no clear D gene. This CDR3 spans 16 amino acids. V was pared by 0 bases and J by 7 bases, with 13 bases between. Germline lookup yields CDR1 MNHEY and CDR2 SVGAGI. DNA for the CDR3: TGTGCCAGCAGTTACTCGTCGCGTCCTCTCAATTCACCCCTCCACTTT. Its translation is CASSYSSRPLNSPLHF.

The chain links TRBV5-1 to TRBJ2-7; 9 bases are shared with TRBD2. This CDR3 is built from 15 residues. V shed 0 bases and J 2 bases; nucleotides not matched to a gene: 3. Germline V gene sequence: CDR1 SGHRS, CDR2 YFSETQ. The CDR3 DNA reads TGCGCCAGCAGCTTGGAGGCTAGCGGGGCCTACGAGCAGTACTTC. Amino acids: CASSLEASGAYEQYF.

The chain joins TRBV9 to TRBJ2-7; 8 nucleotides align to TRBD2. The V and J ends lost 4 bases and 0 bases, in that order; junction bases with no gene match: 6. CDR3 size: 15 residues. CDR1 is SGDLS and CDR2 is YYNGEE in the germline V gene. CDR3 DNA sequence: TGTGCCAGCAGCCTCGGACTAGCCGACTCCTACGAGCAGTACTTC. Amino acid sequence: CASSLGLADSYEQYF.

The rearrangement uses TRBV27 and TRBJ1-5; 9 bases align to TRBD1. The length of the CDR3 is 15 residues. Germline-derived CDR1 and CDR2 are MNHEY and SMNVEV (reference sequence). Germline trimming cut 4 bases from V and 9 bases from J; bases unmatched to any gene: 10. Here the CDR3 reads CASSSGTGTGRPQHF. The CDR3 DNA sequence: TGTGCCAGCAGTTCCGGGACAGGGACGGGAAGGCCCCAGCATTTT.

The V and J genes are TRBV7-2 and TRBJ2-7; D ambiguous. Germline V gene sequence: CDR1 SGHTA, CDR2 FQGNSA. Deletions cut 3 bases from V and 2 bases from J, with 5 bases between. The CDR3 loop spans 12 amino acids. The CDR3 loop is CASSFLPYEQYF. CDR3 sequence (DNA): TGTGCCAGCAGCTTCCTACCCTACGAGCAGTACTTC.

The J gene is TRBJ2-7, the V gene TRBV11-2; tentatively, D is TRBD2 (5 bases). Trimming left V 0 bases short and J 2 bases short, with 11 bases between. CDR1 and CDR2 from the germline V gene are SGHAT and FQNNGV. The CDR3 covers 15 residues. DNA for the CDR3: TGTGCCAGCAGCTTAGAGCGAGCGGAGCCCTACGAGCAGTACTTC. It specifies CASSLERAEPYEQYF.

The genes are TRBV18 and TRBJ1-2, with D perhaps matching TRBD1 (6 bases). CDR3 length: 15 residues. Germline V CDR1 and CDR2: KGHSH, LQKENI. Between the trimmed V and J ends, which lost 4 bases and 4 bases, there was a span of 16 bases. CDR3 coding DNA: TGTGCCAGCTCACTACAGGGTATGGGGAGCTATGGCTACACCTTC. This codes for CASSLQGMGSYGYTF.

The V call is TRBV19, the J call TRBJ2-2, with D possibly matching TRBD2 (6 bases). V was shortened by 0 bases and J by 4 bases, with 15 bases between the two germline ends. Germline lookup yields CDR1 LNHDA and CDR2 SQIVND (reference sequence). The CDR3 has 17 residues. CDR3 amino acids: CASSIDRGGTRTGELFF. DNA of the CDR3: TGTGCCAGTAGTATAGATCGAGGAGGGACCCGCACCGGGGAGCTGTTTTTT.

The chain is built from TRBV7-9 and TRBJ2-7; tentatively, D is TRBD2 (5 bases). V lost 3 bases and J 2 bases, leaving 11 bases between the germline ends. This CDR3 has 14 residues. Looked up from germline, CDR1 is SEHNR and CDR2 is FQNEAQ (reference sequence). The CDR3 region is CASSFSPTTYEQYF. For the CDR3, the DNA is TGTGCCAGCAGCTTTAGCCCGACTACCTACGAGCAGTACTTC.

This clone was detected a few times. The CDR3 loop reads CASSFDRADSPLHF. Here the CDR3 DNA reads TGTGCCAGCAGCTTCGACAGGGCCGATTCACCCCTCCACTTT. The V and J genes are TRBV5-6 and TRBJ1-6, with 7 bases lining up with TRBD1. The germline CDR1 and CDR2 sequences are SGHDT and YYEEEE. The CDR3 consists of 14 residues. V lost 2 bases, J lost 8 bases, and 4 bases stayed unmatched.

This clone was detected only a few times. Additional DNA sequences in this sample encode the identical CDR3. The rearrangement joins TRBV19 to TRBJ1-1; D not resolved. Trimming took 3 bases from V and 2 from J, leaving 7 bases between them. In germline, CDR1 is LNHDA, CDR2 SQIVND (reference sequence). The CDR3 spans 13 residues. This chain's CDR3 is CASSMSLNTEAFF. CDR3 nucleotide sequence: TGTGCCAGTAGTATGAGTCTAAACACTGAAGCTTTCTTT. The full variable domain, in which reference TRBV19 and TRBJ1-1 provide the parts outside the CDR3, is DGGITQSPKYLFRKEGQNVTLSCEQNLNHDAMYWYRQDPGQGLRLIYYSQIVNDFQKGDIAEGYSVSREKKESFPLTVTSAQKNPTAFYLCASSMSLNTEAFFGQGTRLTVV.

V usage is TRBV28 and J usage is TRBJ1-1; no clear D. Germline CDR1 MDHEN, CDR2 SYDVKM. This CDR3 has 16 residues. Trimming cost V 8 bases and J 1 base, with 20 bases left between them. The CDR3, as DNA: TGTGCCAGCCTCACCAGGTGGGTAGAGGGGAACACTGAAGCTTTCTTT. Its translation is CASLTRWVEGNTEAFF.